The clone carrying this T cell receptor (beta chain) was found once. This specimen belongs to a study of blood T cell repertoires in COVID-19. CDR3 length: 15 residues. Germline V gene lookup returns CDR1 SGHRS and CDR2 YFSETQ. V gave up 4 bases and J gave up 9 bases; unmatched junction bases: 10. The method was immunoSEQ multiplex PCR; TCRdb's version includes in-frame clones alone and lacks a portion of them. The sample shows 95,000 to 110,000 clones, approximately 85% of them seen only once. This chain links TRBV5-1 with TRBJ1-5; 10 bases are a match to TRBD1. This receptor was obtained from a man in his sixties with acute or convalescent COVID-19. Sequenced input: peripheral blood. As DNA, the CDR3 is TGCGCCAGCAGCCAGACAGGGACAGGGGAATCGCCCCAGCATTTT. Its translation is CASSQTGTGESPQHF. The complete variable domain, with remaining parts taken from reference TRBV5-1 and TRBJ1-5, reads KAGVTQTPRYLIKTRGQQVTLSCSPISGHRSVSWYQQTPGQGLQFLFEYFSETQRNKGNFPGRFSGRQFSNSRSEMNVSTLELGDSALYLCASSQTGTGESPQHFGDGTRLSIL.